The rows below give T cell receptor beta chains drawn from one sample of a study of control samples from healthy donors and cancer patients. Profiled with immunoSEQ multiplex PCR; TCRdb holds only in-frame clones, not every one. The data contain about 70,000 clones, approximately 84% of them singletons. The sample comprised PBMCs. These TCRs come from a woman in her 50s with lung cancer. CDR3s include the opening cysteine and the closing phenylalanine or tryptophan. The order of the fields is clone size, V gene, J gene, D gene, CDR3 protein, CDR3 DNA. D genes are given only for firm matches. Clone size is not always given. Where it is, it says once, few, many or a class for expanded clones.

-,TRBV27,TRBJ1-2,TRBD1,CASSLSRQGHYGYTF,TGTGCCAGCAGTTTATCCCGACAGGGGCACTATGGCTACACCTTC
-,TRBV6-8,TRBJ1-5,TRBD1,CASRAQGGLLPQHF,TGTGCCAGCAGGGCCCAGGGGGGACTTTTGCCCCAGCATTTT
-,TRBV6-5,TRBJ1-1,TRBD1,CASSYNRGNTEAFF,TGTGCCAGCAGTTACAACAGGGGGAACACTGAAGCTTTCTTT
-,TRBV14,TRBJ1-1,-,CASSQVRAENTEAFF,TGTGCCAGCAGCCAAGTTAGGGCCGAGAACACTGAAGCTTTCTTT
-,TRBV24-1,TRBJ2-2,-,CATSDPQTGETGELFF,TGTGCCACCAGTGATCCCCAAACGGGGGAAACCGGGGAGCTGTTTTTT
-,TRBV10-3,TRBJ1-1,TRBD1,CAISENRGVNTEAFF,TGTGCCATCAGTGAAAACAGGGGAGTGAACACTGAAGCTTTCTTT
-,TRBV4-2,TRBJ1-1,-,CASSQDPGRAFF,TGTGCCAGCAGCCAAGATCCGGGGAGAGCTTTCTTT
-,TRBV7-2,TRBJ1-5,-,CASSLAGINQPQHF,TGTGCCAGCAGCTTAGCCGGAATCAATCAGCCCCAGCATTTT
once,TRBV7-2,TRBJ1-2,-,CASSLSPAATNYGYTF,TGTGCCAGCAGCTTATCCCCTGCAGCTACTAACTATGGCTACACCTTC
-,TRBV7-8,TRBJ1-2,-,CASSQNRVDGYTF,TGTGCCAGCAGCCAAAACAGGGTGGATGGCTACACCTTC
-,TRBV11-3,TRBJ1-5,TRBD1,CASSYRQGPNQPQHF,TGTGCCAGCAGCTACCGACAGGGCCCCAATCAGCCCCAGCATTTT
-,TRBV30,TRBJ1-3,TRBD1,CAWTTLTGGSGNTIYF,TGTGCCTGGACCACATTGACAGGGGGCTCTGGAAACACCATATATTTT
-,TRBV2,TRBJ2-7,-,CASSEGTVPSREQYF,TGTGCCAGCAGTGAAGGGACAGTCCCATCGCGCGAGCAGTACTTC
-,TRBV10-3,TRBJ2-7,-,CAIRDGSGYEQYF,TGTGCCATCAGGGATGGCTCGGGCTACGAGCAGTACTTC
-,TRBV6-2/TRBV6-3,TRBJ2-2,TRBD1,CASSPRGQGSSINTGELFF,TGTGCCAGCAGTCCCCGGGGACAGGGGTCAAGTATAAACACCGGGGAGCTGTTTTTT
-,TRBV7-3,TRBJ2-1,TRBD2,CASSLGTNTEEQFF,TGTGCCAGCAGCTTAGGGACTAATACGGAGGAGCAGTTCTTC
-,TRBV7-2,TRBJ2-5,-,CASSSQWGAFETQYF,TGTGCCAGCAGTTCGCAATGGGGGGCGTTCGAGACCCAGTACTTC
-,TRBV6-2/TRBV6-3,TRBJ1-1,-,CASSYQLTEAFF,TGTGCCAGCAGTTACCAGCTCACTGAAGCTTTCTTT
-,TRBV7-2,TRBJ2-7,-,CASSTRAGGTYEQYF,TGTGCCAGCAGCACCCGGGCCGGGGGAACCTACGAGCAGTACTTC
-,TRBV9,TRBJ1-2,-,CASSPRDTPYGYTF,TGTGCCAGCAGCCCACGAGATACCCCCTATGGCTACACCTTC
-,TRBV7-8,TRBJ2-5,-,CASSRDFETQYF,TGTGCCAGCAGCCGGGACTTTGAGACCCAGTACTTC
-,TRBV19,TRBJ2-5,TRBD1,CASSVQGAEETQYF,TGTGCCAGTAGTGTACAGGGGGCAGAGGAGACCCAGTACTTC
-,TRBV5-1,TRBJ1-1,-,CASSLLGRNTEAFF,TGCGCCAGCAGCTTGCTGGGACGTAACACTGAAGCTTTCTTT
-,TRBV7-2,TRBJ2-1,TRBD1,CASSLWEMWAGQGQFF,TGTGCCAGCAGCTTATGGGAGATGTGGGCGGGACAGGGGCAGTTCTTC
-,TRBV20-1,TRBJ2-1,-,CSATQLEQFF,TGCAGTGCTACGCAATTAGAGCAGTTCTTC
few,TRBV19,TRBJ1-5,-,CASSGTVGLNQPQHF,TGTGCCAGTAGTGGGACGGTGGGACTTAATCAGCCCCAGCATTTT
-,TRBV3-1/TRBV3-2,TRBJ1-1,-,CASSQGQGDTEAFF,TGTGCCAGCAGCCAAGGGCAGGGCGACACTGAAGCTTTCTTT
-,TRBV23-1,TRBJ1-1,-,CASSQEFYTEAFF,TGCGCCAGCAGTCAGGAGTTTTACACTGAAGCTTTCTTT
-,TRBV11-2,TRBJ2-7,-,CASSWESIYEQYF,TGTGCCAGCAGCTGGGAGTCCATATACGAGCAGTACTTC
-,TRBV18,TRBJ1-1,-,CASSPSKTAEAFF,TGTGCCAGCTCACCGTCGAAGACAGCTGAAGCTTTCTTT
once,TRBV5-5,TRBJ1-1,-,CASSPGPNTEAFF,TGTGCCAGCAGCCCGGGTCCAAACACTGAAGCTTTCTTT
-,TRBV25-1,TRBJ2-1,TRBD2,CASSESLAGAFNEQFF,TGTGCCAGCAGTGAATCCCTAGCGGGGGCCTTCAATGAGCAGTTCTTC
-,TRBV19,TRBJ1-2,-,CASSIRGVSYGYTF,TGTGCCAGTAGTATAAGGGGGGTGAGCTATGGCTACACCTTC
-,TRBV7-3,TRBJ2-6,TRBD1,CASSPSPDRAANVLTF,TGTGCCAGCAGCCCCTCTCCGGACAGGGCCGCCAACGTCCTGACTTTC
-,TRBV5-1,TRBJ2-7,-,CASHRGEPGEQYF,TGCGCCAGCCATAGAGGAGAGCCCGGCGAGCAGTACTTC
-,TRBV27,TRBJ1-1,TRBD1,CASSLDRVFAQNTEAFF,TGTGCCAGCAGTTTGGACAGGGTCTTCGCACAGAACACTGAAGCTTTCTTT
-,TRBV30,TRBJ1-6,TRBD1,CAWRGQGFYSPLHF,TGTGCCTGGAGGGGACAGGGTTTTTATTCACCCCTCCACTTT
-,TRBV5-1,TRBJ2-6,-,CASSFNLGANVLTF,TGCGCCAGCAGCTTCAACCTTGGGGCCAACGTCCTGACTTTC
-,TRBV7-2,TRBJ2-6,-,CASSLGPLSSGANVLTF,TGTGCCAGCAGCTTGGGACCTTTATCCTCTGGGGCCAACGTCCTGACTTTC
-,TRBV28,TRBJ1-1,TRBD1,CASSLTGVLEAFF,TGTGCCAGCAGTTTGACAGGGGTCTTGGAAGCTTTCTTT
-,TRBV18,TRBJ1-2,-,CASSPGTGMGYGYTF,TGTGCCAGCTCACCGGGGACGGGGATGGGCTATGGCTACACCTTC
-,TRBV7-2,TRBJ1-3,-,CASSLGSGLAGNTIYF,TGTGCCAGCAGCTTAGGCTCAGGACTCGCCGGAAACACCATATATTTT
-,TRBV6-6,TRBJ1-6,-,CASRMGDSPLHF,TGTGCCAGCAGGATGGGCGACTCACCCCTCCACTTT
-,TRBV6-1,TRBJ1-2,-,CASSEFPLYGYTF,TGTGCCAGCAGTGAATTTCCCCTTTATGGCTACACCTTC
-,TRBV3-1/TRBV3-2,TRBJ2-3,-,CASSRPPDTQYF,TGTGCCAGCAGCCGACCCCCGGATACGCAGTATTTT
few,TRBV5-8,TRBJ1-1,-,CASSPAGGSNTEAFF,TGTGCCAGCAGCCCCGCGGGGGGGTCGAACACTGAAGCTTTCTTT